The 19 T cell receptor beta chains listed next were all sequenced from one sample in a study of T-cell memory formation after mild COVID-19. TCRdb re-called the 5' RACE reads with MiXCR, one entry per CDR3 protein. Of 300,000 to 400,000 distinct CDR3 sequences in the sample, roughly 15% were seen once. Sequenced input: PBMCs or a T cell subset sorted from them (not recorded which). Every receptor here comes from a man in his late teens or twenties who had mild COVID-19 (a few samples of this study predate the infection). Cell type and time point are not known.

The chain combines TRBV4-3 with TRBJ2-1; TRBD1 is a possible D gene (5 bases). With 0 bases removed from V and 9 bases from J, the gap between germline ends came to 9 bases. This CDR3 contains 13 residues. Germline loops: CDR1 LGHNA, CDR2 YSLEER. As DNA, the CDR3 is TGCGCCAGCAGCCAAGAAGCAAGGGGTGAGCAGTTCTTC. As protein: CASSQEARGEQFF.

This chain joins TRBV2 and TRBJ1-3; the D is unclear. Trimming took off 3 bases at V and 1 base at J, with 7 bases between the two ends. The CDR3 length is 14 residues. Per germline, CDR1 SNHLY and CDR2 FYNNEI. The CDR3 DNA reads TGTGCCAGCAGTGAGTCGGGTTCTGGAAACACCATATATTTT. Protein sequence: CASSESGSGNTIYF.

The sample holds many counts of this clonotype. This chain's CDR3 is CASSQVSLRQAQGQYF. The CDR3 region has the DNA TGTGCCAGCAGCCAAGTTTCACTTCGACAGGCCCAGGGGCAGTATTTT. V usage is TRBV3-1 and J usage is TRBJ2-3; a weak D match, TRBD1 (6 bases). The CDR3 loop spans 16 amino acids. Germline loops: CDR1 LGHDT, CDR2 YNNKEL (reference sequence). V gave up 1 base and J gave up 11 bases, with 22 bases separating them.

The chain combines TRBV29-1 with TRBJ1-2, with D perhaps TRBD1 (6 bases). CDR3 length: 11 amino acids. Germline V gives CDR1 SQVTM, CDR2 ANQGSEA. Trimming took 4 bases from V and 8 from J, leaving 11 bases between them. This CDR3 is CSVVAGGGYTF. CDR3 sequence (DNA): TGCAGCGTTGTCGCTGGGGGCGGCTACACCTTC.

The chain links TRBV4-1 to TRBJ1-4; 12 bases map to TRBD1. The junction had 9 bases not matched to a gene; V was cut back by 5 bases and J by 8 bases. Germline CDR1 is MGHRA and CDR2 is YSYEKL. The CDR3 extends over 16 amino acids. The chain's CDR3 is CASSGTGGVRNEKLFF. In DNA, the CDR3 is TGCGCCAGCAGCGGGACAGGGGGCGTCCGTAACGAAAAACTGTTTTTT.

The rearrangement uses TRBV3-1 and TRBJ2-3; TRBD1 matches at 7 bases. Germline CDR1 LGHDT, CDR2 YNNKEL (reference sequence). The V segment lost 4 bases and the J segment 0 bases; nucleotides outside the gene matches: 13. The CDR3 consists of 18 residues. CDR3 nucleotide sequence: TGTGCCAGCAGCCGACTCTTTTCGACAGGGTTAAGCACAGATACGCAGTATTTT. Its protein product is CASSRLFSTGLSTDTQYF.

This chain uses TRBV11-2 with TRBJ2-5; tentative D call: TRBD1 (6 bases). CDR1 and CDR2 (germline): SGHAT, FQNNGV. With 4 bases removed from V and 5 bases from J, the gap between germline ends came to 14 bases. The CDR3 contains 14 residues. CDR3 nucleotides: TGTGCCAGCAGCTCTATACAGGGTTGGGAGACCCAGTACTTC. Protein product: CASSSIQGWETQYF.

The V gene is TRBV12-3 or TRBV12-4, the J gene TRBJ2-2; D is perhaps TRBD2 (5 bases). The germline V and J ends were trimmed by 6 bases and 0 bases, with 14 bases remaining between them. This CDR3 region has 16 residues. The CDR3 DNA is TGTGCCAGCAGGGCTGAACCGGGAACGAACACCGGGGAGCTGTTTTTT. Protein sequence: CASRAEPGTNTGELFF.

This clonotype has more than one count but fewer than ten. The genes are TRBV7-8 and TRBJ2-2; D uncertain. Trimming removed 3 bases from V and 1 base from J, with 6 bases in between. The CDR3 sequence is 14 residues long. Germline V gene sequence: CDR1 SGHVS, CDR2 FQNEAQ. CDR3 amino acids: CASSLVWNTGELFF. The CDR3 nucleotides are TGTGCCAGCAGCTTGGTCTGGAACACCGGGGAGCTGTTTTTT. The whole variable domain, remainder taken from reference TRBV7-8 and TRBJ2-2, is GAGVSQSPRYKVAKRGQDVALRCDPISGHVSLFWYQQALGQGPEFLTYFQNEAQLDKSGLPSDRFFAERPEGSVSTLKIQRTQQEDSAVYLCASSLVWNTGELFFGEGSRLTVL.

This clonotype was recorded a few times. The CDR3 nucleotides read TGTGCCAGCAGTTACCCCACCGTGCGGGGGCGACTCGGAAGCTCCTACGAGCAGTACGTC. Translated, it gives CASSYPTVRGRLGSSYEQYV. V gene TRBV6-8 combines with J gene TRBJ2-7, with D perhaps TRBD2 (7 bases). Germline V gene sequence: CDR1 MNHGY, CDR2 SAAAGT. V dropped 2 bases and J dropped 0 bases, with 26 bases sitting between them. The CDR3 is made up of 20 amino acids.

V is TRBV5-1 and J is TRBJ2-1; 7 bases map to TRBD2. Germline V CDR1 and CDR2: SGHRS, YFSETQ. CDR3 length: 14 amino acids. With 2 bases clipped from V and 6 bases from J, the junction kept 5 bases outside the gene matches. CDR3 protein: CASSFGGLGNEQFF. In nucleotides, the CDR3 is TGCGCCAGCAGCTTTGGCGGACTAGGCAATGAGCAGTTCTTC.

The J gene is TRBJ1-1, the V gene TRBV6-5; D is undetermined. CDR1 is MNHEY, CDR2 SVGAGI, per germline. V gave up 6 bases and J gave up 0 bases, with 5 bases separating them. The CDR3 extends over 12 amino acids. CDR3 sequence reads: CASREMNTEAFF. CDR3 nucleotide sequence: TGTGCCAGCAGGGAAATGAACACTGAAGCTTTCTTT.

The DNA of the CDR3 is TGTGCCAGCAGCCAAGCCACCGCTAGCGGGGGGTTGGAGACCCAGTACTTC. Protein product: CASSQATASGGLETQYF. The chain combines TRBV3-1 with TRBJ2-5, with 11 bases lining up with TRBD2. The CDR3 has 17 amino acids. The germline CDR1 and CDR2 sequences are LGHDT and YNNKEL (reference sequence). V was clipped by 1 base and J by 5 bases; unmatched bases: 9.

This clonotype was observed at least ten times. The chain employs TRBV27 and TRBJ2-3; 7 bases map to TRBD1. After removal of 4 bases from V and 0 bases from J, the junction contained 4 bases not matched to a gene. Germline V lookup: CDR1 MNHEY, CDR2 SMNVEV (reference sequence). The CDR3 is 15 amino acids. This chain's CDR3 is CASSSPGGSTDTQYF. The CDR3 coding sequence is TGTGCCAGCAGTTCTCCAGGGGGAAGCACAGATACGCAGTATTTT.

The chain has TRBV10-3 and TRBJ2-5; the D gene could be TRBD1 or TRBD2 (6 bases each). The ends were cut back, 5 bases at V and 3 bases at J, with 10 bases in the middle. This CDR3 region has 13 residues. CDR1 and CDR2 (germline): ENHRY, SYGVKD. The CDR3 is CAISMRGEETQYF. DNA of the CDR3: TGTGCCATCAGTATGAGGGGGGAAGAGACCCAGTACTTC.

The V gene is TRBV6-2 or TRBV6-3, the J gene TRBJ2-5; D is possibly TRBD2 (6 bases). Germline V gene lookup returns CDR1 MNHEY and CDR2 SVGEGT. Trimming removed 5 bases at V and 3 bases at J, with 13 bases between. CDR3 length: 14 residues. In nucleotides, the CDR3 is TGTGCCAGCAGTCAAGCGAGGACTAAAGAGACCCAGTACTTC. Its translation is CASSQARTKETQYF.

The gene calls are TRBV9 and TRBJ2-2, with 8 bases identical to TRBD2. The CDR3 has 15 amino acids. CDR1 and CDR2 (germline): SGDLS, YYNGEE. V shed 3 bases, J shed 1 base, and the junction held 2 bases outside the gene matches. Here the CDR3 reads CASSGSGGNTGELFF. The CDR3 coding sequence is TGTGCCAGCAGCGGCAGCGGGGGGAACACCGGGGAGCTGTTTTTT.

This clonotype has just a few counts. This rearrangement joins TRBV7-6 to TRBJ2-3, with D possibly TRBD2 on 5 matching bases. The CDR3 length is 16 residues. Germline loops: CDR1 SGHVS, CDR2 FNYEAQ. Trimming stripped 3 bases from V and 0 bases from J, with 13 bases between. The CDR3 loop is CASSLRSWTSTDTQYF. The CDR3 bases are TGTGCCAGCAGCTTGAGGTCCTGGACTAGCACAGATACGCAGTATTTT.

There are a few counts of this clonotype. The V and J genes are TRBV25-1 and TRBJ2-5; D perhaps matches TRBD2 (7 bases). Trimming removed 6 bases at V and 4 bases at J, with 18 bases between. Germline V gene lookup returns CDR1 MGHDK and CDR2 SYGVNS. CDR3 length: 15 amino acids. The CDR3 DNA reads TGTGCCAGCAGGAATCCACAGGGAGGGTCAGAGACCCAGTACTTC. Amino acids: CASRNPQGGSETQYF.